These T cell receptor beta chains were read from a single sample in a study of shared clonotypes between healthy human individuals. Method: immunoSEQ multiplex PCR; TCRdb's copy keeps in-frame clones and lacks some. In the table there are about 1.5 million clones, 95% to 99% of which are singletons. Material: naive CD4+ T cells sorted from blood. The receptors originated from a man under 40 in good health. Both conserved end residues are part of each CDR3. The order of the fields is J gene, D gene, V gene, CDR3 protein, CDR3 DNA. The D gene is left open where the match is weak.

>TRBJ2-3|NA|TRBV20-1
CSGQITDTQYF
TGCAGTGGACAGATCACAGATACGCAGTATTTT
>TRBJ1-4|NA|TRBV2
CASSADSAQLFF
TGTGCCAGCAGTGCAGATTCGGCGCAACTGTTTTTT
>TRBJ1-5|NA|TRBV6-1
CASKGGAQPQHF
TGTGCCAGCAAGGGGGGGGCACAGCCCCAGCATTTT
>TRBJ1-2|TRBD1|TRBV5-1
CASSGDRGGGYTF
TGCGCCAGCAGCGGGGACAGGGGAGGTGGCTACACCTTC
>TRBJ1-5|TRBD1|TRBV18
CASSRQGLPPQHF
TGTGCCAGCTCACGACAGGGGTTACCGCCCCAGCATTTT
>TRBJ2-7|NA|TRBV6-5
CASSYQANMNYEQYF
TGTGCCAGCAGTTACCAAGCAAACATGAACTACGAGCAGTACTTC
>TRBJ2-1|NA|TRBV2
CASSETGIAGDEQFF
TGTGCCAGCAGTGAAACAGGGATCGCTGGCGATGAGCAGTTCTTC
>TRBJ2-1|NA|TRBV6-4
CASSVAPRGYNEQFF
TGTGCCAGCAGTGTTGCCCCTCGTGGCTACAATGAGCAGTTCTTC
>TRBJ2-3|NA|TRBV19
CASSRTPDTQYF
TGTGCCAGTAGTAGGACCCCAGATACGCAGTATTTT
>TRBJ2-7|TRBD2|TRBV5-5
CASTRQAGGLYEQYF
TGTGCCAGCACCCGCCAAGCGGGAGGACTTTACGAGCAGTACTTC
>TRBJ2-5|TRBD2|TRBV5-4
CASSSVGLDQETQYF
TGTGCCAGCAGTTCGGTGGGACTAGATCAAGAGACCCAGTACTTC
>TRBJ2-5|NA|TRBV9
CASSVAPGEETQYF
TGTGCCAGCAGCGTAGCTCCAGGAGAAGAGACCCAGTACTTC
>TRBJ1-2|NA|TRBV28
CASSLRTVGYTF
TGTGCCAGCAGTTTACGGACAGTTGGCTACACCTTC
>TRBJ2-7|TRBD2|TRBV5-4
CASSFPGVAGRAFNEQYF
TGTGCCAGCAGCTTTCCCGGGGTGGCCGGGAGGGCCTTTAACGAGCAGTACTTC
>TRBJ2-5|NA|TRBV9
CASSVGQQETQYF
TGTGCCAGCAGCGTTGGGCAGCAAGAGACCCAGTACTTC
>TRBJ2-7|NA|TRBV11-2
CASSLLARNLYEQYF
TGTGCCAGCAGCTTACTAGCGCGGAACCTCTACGAGCAGTACTTC
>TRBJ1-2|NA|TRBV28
CASSKSSGSANYGYTF
TGTGCCAGCAGTAAATCTTCAGGCTCAGCTAACTATGGCTACACCTTC
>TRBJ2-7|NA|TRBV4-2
CASSQDGVAGREQYF
TGTGCCAGCAGCCAAGACGGGGTAGCAGGGCGCGAGCAGTACTTC
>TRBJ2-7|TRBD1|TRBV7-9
CASSYTGQGGYEQYF
TGTGCCAGCAGCTATACGGGACAGGGAGGTTACGAGCAGTACTTC
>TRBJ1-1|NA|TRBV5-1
CASSLGGAGNTEAFF
TGCGCCAGCAGCTTGGGGGGCGCGGGTAACACTGAAGCTTTCTTT
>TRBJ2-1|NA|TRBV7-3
CASSLMTSFEQFF
TGTGCCAGCAGCTTAATGACTAGTTTTGAGCAGTTCTTC
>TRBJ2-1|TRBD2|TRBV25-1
CASSDLARLAGDEQFF
TGTGCCAGCAGTGATTTGGCTAGGCTAGCGGGAGACGAGCAGTTCTTC
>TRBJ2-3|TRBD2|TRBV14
CASSPWTSPRVF
TGTGCCAGCAGCCCGTGGACTAGCCCTAGGGTATTT
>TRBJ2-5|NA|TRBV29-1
CSVVLIKREIDETQYF
TGCAGCGTTGTTTTAATAAAAAGGGAAATCGATGAGACCCAGTACTTC